This T cell receptor (beta chain) emerged from a study of cytomegalovirus exposure and HLA in healthy donors. This CDR3 contains 14 residues. Per germline, CDR1 KGHSY and CDR2 FQNENV. Study conclusions and caveats: Sequencing depth across donors, presence/absence analyses assumed, was roughly uniform. The authors later linked a missense DCLRE1C variant to TCR beta V- and J-gene trimming.

For this clone: Its target is unknown. Its ends do not fully match the called genes, so a read error is possible.

Donors showed nominal health when sampled, although they likely had unrecorded immune exposures. Researchers ran the PCR with 60 Vbeta and 13 Jbeta primers. TCRdb keeps only in-frame clones here, not all; method: immunoSEQ multiplex PCR. The table has under 200,000 clones, 55% to 70% seen once. The specimen was PBMCs. The sequence derives from a woman between 40 and 55 years old in good health and CMV-seropositive. The chain couples TRBV16 to TRBJ1-2; D is possibly TRBD1 (5 bases). In DNA, the CDR3 is TGTGCCAGCAGCCAATCCCTGCGGGACTATGGCTACCCCTTC. Translation gives CASSQSLRDYGYPF.